The sequence of this T cell receptor (beta chain) was determined in a study of identifying expanded T cells in peripheral blood. TCRdb's table, derived via immunoSEQ multiplex PCR, lists solely in-frame clones and lacks some. Of 110,000 or so clones listed, 88% are singletons. CDR1 SGHVS and CDR2 FNYEAQ come from the germline V gene. The CDR3 spans 15 residues. After removal of 5 bases from V and 1 base from J, the junction contained 5 bases not matched to a gene. Study findings and constraints: Differentially abundant clones: around 1.2 between replicates, about 17 at about 13 days, 19 to 20 at four.

No infections or other immune events were documented during collection. For this clone: The antigen remains undetermined.

The material sequenced was blood. The chain is built from TRBV7-6 and TRBJ2-3; 8 bases fit TRBD1. The origin of this receptor is a person aged 18 to 70 in good health. CDR3 in DNA: TGTGCCAGCAGCCAAAACAGGGGGGGCACAGATACGCAGTATTTT. This codes for CASSQNRGGTDTQYF. The full variable domain, rest sourced from reference TRBV7-6 and TRBJ2-3, is GAGVSQSPRYKVTKRGQDVALRCDPISGHVSLYWYRQALGQGPEFLTYFNYEAQQDKSGLPNDRFSAERPEGSISTLTIQRTEQRDSAMYRCASSQNRGGTDTQYFGPGTRLTVL.